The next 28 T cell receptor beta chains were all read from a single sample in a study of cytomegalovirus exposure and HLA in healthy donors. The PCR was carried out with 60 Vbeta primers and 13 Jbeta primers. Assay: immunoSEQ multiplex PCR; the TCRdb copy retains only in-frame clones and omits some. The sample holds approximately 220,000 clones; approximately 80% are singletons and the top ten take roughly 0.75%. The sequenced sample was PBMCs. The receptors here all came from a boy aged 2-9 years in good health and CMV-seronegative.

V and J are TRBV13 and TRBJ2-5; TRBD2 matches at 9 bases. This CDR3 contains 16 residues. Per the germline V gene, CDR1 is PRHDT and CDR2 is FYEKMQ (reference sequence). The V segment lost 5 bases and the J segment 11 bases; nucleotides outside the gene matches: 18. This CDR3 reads CASSTSFSGSAREQYF. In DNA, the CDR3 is TGTGCCAGCAGCACCAGTTTTAGCGGGAGTGCGAGAGAGCAGTACTTC. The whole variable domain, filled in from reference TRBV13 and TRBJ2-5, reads AAGVIQSPRHLIKEKRETATLKCYPIPRHDTVYWYQQGPGQDPQFLISFYEKMQSDKGSIPDRFSAQQFSDYHSELNMSSLELGDSALYFCASSTSFSGSAREQYFGPGTRLLVL.

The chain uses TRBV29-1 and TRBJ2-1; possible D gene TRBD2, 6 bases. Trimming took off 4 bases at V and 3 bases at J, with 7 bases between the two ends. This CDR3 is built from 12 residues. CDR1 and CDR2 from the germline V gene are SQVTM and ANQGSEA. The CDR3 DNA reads TGCAGCGTTGGACTAGTCTACAATGAGCAGTTCTTC. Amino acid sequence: CSVGLVYNEQFF.

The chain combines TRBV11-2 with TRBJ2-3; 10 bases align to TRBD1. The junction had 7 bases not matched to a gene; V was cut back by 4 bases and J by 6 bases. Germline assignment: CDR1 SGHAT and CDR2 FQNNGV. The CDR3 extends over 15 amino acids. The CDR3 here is CASSSQGQGTDTQYF. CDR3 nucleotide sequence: TGTGCCAGCAGCTCTCAGGGACAGGGGACGGATACGCAGTATTTT.

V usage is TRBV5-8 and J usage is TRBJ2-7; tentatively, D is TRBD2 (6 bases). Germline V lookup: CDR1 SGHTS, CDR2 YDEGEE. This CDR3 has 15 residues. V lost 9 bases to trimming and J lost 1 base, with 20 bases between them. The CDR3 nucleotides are TGTGCCACCAAGACGCGGGGTACACCATCCTACGAGCAGTACTTC. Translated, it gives CATKTRGTPSYEQYF.

For the CDR3, the DNA is TGTGCCAGCAGTGAACAAGCGGGTGGGAGGGGGGCCAAAAACATTCAGTACTTC. This translates into CASSEQAGGRGAKNIQYF. The chain links TRBV2 to TRBJ2-4, with TRBD2 as a possible D gene (7 bases). The CDR3 consists of 18 residues. CDR1 and CDR2 (germline): SNHLY, FYNNEI. Between the trimmed V and J ends, which lost 2 bases and 1 base, there was a span of 18 bases. Using reference TRBV2 and TRBJ2-4 for the parts outside the CDR3, the full variable domain is EPEVTQTPSHQVTQMGQEVILRCVPISNHLYFYWYRQILGQKVEFLVSFYNNEISEKSEIFDDQFSVERPDGSNFTLKIRSTKLEDSAMYFCASSEQAGGRGAKNIQYFGAGTRLSVL.

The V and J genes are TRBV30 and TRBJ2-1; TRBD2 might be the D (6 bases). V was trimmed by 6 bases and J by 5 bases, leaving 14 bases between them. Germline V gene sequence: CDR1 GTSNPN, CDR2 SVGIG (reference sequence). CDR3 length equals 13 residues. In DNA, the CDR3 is TGTGCCTGCCCGGGACTCATCCACAATGAGCAGTTCTTC. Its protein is CACPGLIHNEQFF.

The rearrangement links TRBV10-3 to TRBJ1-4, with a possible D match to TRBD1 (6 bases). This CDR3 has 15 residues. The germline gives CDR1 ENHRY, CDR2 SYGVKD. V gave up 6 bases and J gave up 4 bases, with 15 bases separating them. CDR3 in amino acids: CAIRNGGALNEKLFF. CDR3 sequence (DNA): TGTGCCATCAGGAACGGGGGGGCGCTTAATGAAAAACTGTTTTTT.

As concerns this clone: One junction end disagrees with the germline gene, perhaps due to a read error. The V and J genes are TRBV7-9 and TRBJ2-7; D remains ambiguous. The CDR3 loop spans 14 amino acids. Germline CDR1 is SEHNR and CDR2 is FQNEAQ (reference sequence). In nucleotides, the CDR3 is TGTTCCAGCAGCTCACTCGACGGGTCCTACGAGCAGTACTTC. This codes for CSSSSLDGSYEQYF.

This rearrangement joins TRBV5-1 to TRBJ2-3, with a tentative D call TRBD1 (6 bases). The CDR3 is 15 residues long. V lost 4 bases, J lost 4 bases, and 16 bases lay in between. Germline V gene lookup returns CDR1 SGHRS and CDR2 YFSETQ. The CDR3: CASSPALYRADTQYF. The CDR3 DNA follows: TGCGCCAGCAGCCCGGCTCTTTACAGGGCAGATACGCAGTATTTT.

CDR3 DNA sequence: TGTGCCAGCAGCTCAGGGGGTGTCAAAAACATTCAGTACTTC. Encoded protein: CASSSGGVKNIQYF. V is TRBV7-2 and J is TRBJ2-4; 7 nucleotides align to TRBD1. CDR1 and CDR2 from the germline V gene are SGHTA and FQGNSA. The CDR3 is made up of 14 amino acids. The ends lost 4 bases at V and 3 bases at J; junction bases unmatched: 3. Full variable domain (missing parts from reference TRBV7-2 and TRBJ2-4): GAGVSQSPSNKVTEKGKDVELRCDPISGHTALYWYRQSLGQGLEFLIYFQGNSAPDKSGLPSDRFSAERTGGSVSTLTIQRTQQEDSAVYLCASSSGGVKNIQYFGAGTRLSVL.

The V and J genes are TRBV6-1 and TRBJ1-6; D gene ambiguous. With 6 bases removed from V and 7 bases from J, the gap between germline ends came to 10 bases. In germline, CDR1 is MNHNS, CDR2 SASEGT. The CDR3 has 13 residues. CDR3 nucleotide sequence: TGTGCCAGCAGGGAATCGGTCAATTCACCCCTCCACTTT. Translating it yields CASRESVNSPLHF.

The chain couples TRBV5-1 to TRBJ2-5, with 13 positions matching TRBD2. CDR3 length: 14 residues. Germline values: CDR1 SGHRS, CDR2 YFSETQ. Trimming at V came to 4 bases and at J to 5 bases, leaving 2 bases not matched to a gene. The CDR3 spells CASSETSGGETQYF. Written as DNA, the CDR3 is TGCGCCAGCAGCGAGACTAGCGGGGGGGAGACCCAGTACTTC.

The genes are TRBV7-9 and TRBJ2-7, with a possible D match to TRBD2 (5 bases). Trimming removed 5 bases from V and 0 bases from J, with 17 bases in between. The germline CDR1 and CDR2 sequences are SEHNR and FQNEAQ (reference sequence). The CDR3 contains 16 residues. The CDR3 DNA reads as TGTGCCAGCAGCCAGGACTTACCTCCTTTCTCCTACGAGCAGTACTTC. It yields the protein CASSQDLPPFSYEQYF.

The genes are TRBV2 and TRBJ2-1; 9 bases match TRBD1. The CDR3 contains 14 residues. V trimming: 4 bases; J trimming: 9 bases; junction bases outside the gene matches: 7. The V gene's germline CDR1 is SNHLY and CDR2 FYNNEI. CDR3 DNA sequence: TGTGCCAGCAGTGCCCGGACAGGGGACGGTGAGCAGTTCTTC. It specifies CASSARTGDGEQFF.

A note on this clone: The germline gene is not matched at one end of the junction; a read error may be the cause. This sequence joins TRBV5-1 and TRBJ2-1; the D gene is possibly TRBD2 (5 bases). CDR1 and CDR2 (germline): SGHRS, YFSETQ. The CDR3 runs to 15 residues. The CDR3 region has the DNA TGCGCCAGCAGCTTGGTGGCTAGCTCCCACAATGAGCAGTTCTTC. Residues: CASSLVASSHNEQFF. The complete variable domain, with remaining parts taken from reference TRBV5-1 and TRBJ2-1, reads KAGVTQTPRYLIKTRGQQVTLSCSPISGHRSVSWYQQTPGQGLQFLFEYFSETQRNKGNFPGRFSGRQFSNSRSEMNVSTLELGDSALYLCASSLVASSHNEQFFGPGTRLTVL.

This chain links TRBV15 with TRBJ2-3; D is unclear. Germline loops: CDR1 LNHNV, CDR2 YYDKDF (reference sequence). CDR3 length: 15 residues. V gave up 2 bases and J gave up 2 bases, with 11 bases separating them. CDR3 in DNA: TGTGCCACCAGCAGAACCCGGCGGAACACAGATACGCAGTATTTT. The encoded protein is CATSRTRRNTDTQYF.

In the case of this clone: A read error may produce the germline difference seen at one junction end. In nucleotides, the CDR3 is TGTGCTAGCAGCTTAGATGGCTGGGATACGCAGTATTTT. This gives the protein CASSLDGWDTQYF. The gene calls are TRBV7-7 and TRBJ2-3; D call uncertain. Germline V gene sequence: CDR1 SSHAT, CDR2 FNYEAQ (reference sequence). CDR3 length: 13 residues.

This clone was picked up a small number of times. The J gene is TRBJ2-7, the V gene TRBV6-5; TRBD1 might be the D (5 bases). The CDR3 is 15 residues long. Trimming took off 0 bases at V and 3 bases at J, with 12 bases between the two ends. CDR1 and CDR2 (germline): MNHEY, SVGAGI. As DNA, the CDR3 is TGTGCCAGCAGTTACTCGGCCAGGGTATTCTACGAGCAGTACTTC. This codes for CASSYSARVFYEQYF.

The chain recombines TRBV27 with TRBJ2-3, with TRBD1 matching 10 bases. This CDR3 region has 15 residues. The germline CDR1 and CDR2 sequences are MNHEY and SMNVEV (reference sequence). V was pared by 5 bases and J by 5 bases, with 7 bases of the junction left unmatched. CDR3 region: CASSTRQGAGDTQYF. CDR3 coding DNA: TGTGCCAGCAGTACTCGACAGGGGGCGGGAGATACGCAGTATTTT.

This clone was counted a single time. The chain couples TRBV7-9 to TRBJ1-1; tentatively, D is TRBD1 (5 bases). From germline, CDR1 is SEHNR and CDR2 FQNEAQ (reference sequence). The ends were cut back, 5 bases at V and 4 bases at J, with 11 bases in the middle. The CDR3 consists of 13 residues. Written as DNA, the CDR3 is TGTGCCAGCAGCCCGGACAAGGCCACTGAAGCTTTCTTT. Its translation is CASSPDKATEAFF.

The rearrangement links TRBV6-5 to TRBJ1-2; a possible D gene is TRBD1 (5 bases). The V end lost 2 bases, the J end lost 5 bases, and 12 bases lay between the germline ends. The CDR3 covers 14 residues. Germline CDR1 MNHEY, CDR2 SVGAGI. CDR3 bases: TGTGCCAGCAGTTACCAAGATCGGGGGTATGGCTACACCTTC. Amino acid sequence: CASSYQDRGYGYTF.

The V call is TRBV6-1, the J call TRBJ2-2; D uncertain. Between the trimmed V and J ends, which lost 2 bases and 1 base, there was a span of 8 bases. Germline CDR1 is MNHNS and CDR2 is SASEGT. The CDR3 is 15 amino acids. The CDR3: CASSERSQNTGELFF. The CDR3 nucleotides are TGTGCCAGCAGTGAAAGGAGCCAGAACACCGGGGAGCTGTTTTTT.

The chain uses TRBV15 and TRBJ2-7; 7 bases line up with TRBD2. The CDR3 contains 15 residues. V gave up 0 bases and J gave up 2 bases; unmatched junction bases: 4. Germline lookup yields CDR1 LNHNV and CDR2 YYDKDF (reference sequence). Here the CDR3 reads CATSRDRGDPYEQYF. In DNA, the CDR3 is TGTGCCACCAGCAGAGATCGGGGGGACCCCTACGAGCAGTACTTC.

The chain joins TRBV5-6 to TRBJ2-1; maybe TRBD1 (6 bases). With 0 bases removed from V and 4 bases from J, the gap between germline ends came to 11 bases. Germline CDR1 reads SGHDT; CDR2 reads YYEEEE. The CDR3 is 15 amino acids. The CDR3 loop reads CASSLDRVGYNEQFF. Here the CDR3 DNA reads TGTGCCAGCAGCTTGGACAGGGTAGGGTACAATGAGCAGTTCTTC.

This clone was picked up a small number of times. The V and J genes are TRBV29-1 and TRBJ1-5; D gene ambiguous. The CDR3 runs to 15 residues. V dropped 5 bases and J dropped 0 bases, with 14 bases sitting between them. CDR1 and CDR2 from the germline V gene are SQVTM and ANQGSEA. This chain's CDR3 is CSVSLTEYSNQPQHF. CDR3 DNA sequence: TGCAGCGTTTCGCTAACCGAGTATAGCAATCAGCCCCAGCATTTT.

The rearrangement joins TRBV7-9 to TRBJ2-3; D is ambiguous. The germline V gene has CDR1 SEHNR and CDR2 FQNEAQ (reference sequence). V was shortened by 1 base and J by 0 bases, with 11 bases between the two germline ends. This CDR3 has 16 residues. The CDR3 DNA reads TGTGCCAGCAGCTTAGATTGGGCAGCTAGCACAGATACGCAGTATTTT. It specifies CASSLDWAASTDTQYF. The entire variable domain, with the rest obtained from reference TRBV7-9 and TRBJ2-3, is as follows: DTGVSQNPRHKITKRGQNVTFRCDPISEHNRLYWYRQTLGQGPEFLTYFQNEAQLEKSRLLSDRFSAERPKGSFSTLEIQRTEQGDSAMYLCASSLDWAASTDTQYFGPGTRLTVL.

The CDR3 loop is CASSVASGAWTQYF. For the CDR3, the DNA is TGTGCCAGCAGCGTAGCTAGCGGGGCATGGACCCAGTACTTC. V is TRBV9 and J is TRBJ2-5; 9 bases match TRBD2. The CDR3 has 14 amino acids. Per germline, CDR1 SGDLS and CDR2 YYNGEE. With V trimmed by 0 bases and J by 7 bases, 4 bases remained unmatched.

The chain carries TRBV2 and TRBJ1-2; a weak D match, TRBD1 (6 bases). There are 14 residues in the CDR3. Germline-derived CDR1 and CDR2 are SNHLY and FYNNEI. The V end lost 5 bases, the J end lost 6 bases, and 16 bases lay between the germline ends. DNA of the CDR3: TGTGCCAGCAGTAGGGGGAAAGCGTCGAATGGCTACACCTTC. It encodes CASSRGKASNGYTF.